The rows below give T cell receptor beta chains drawn from one sample of a study of T cell changes during pregnancy in multiple sclerosis. Only in-frame clones appear in the TCRdb table, and some are missing; sequencing was by immunoSEQ multiplex PCR. The data show tens of thousands of clones, approximately 94% seen once. The sample here was CD4+ T cells from peripheral blood mononuclear cells, taken in the second trimester of pregnancy. Receptor source: a female donor with multiple sclerosis, enrolled in a pregnancy study. Both conserved end residues are part of each CDR3. The order of the fields is D gene, clone size, CDR3 length, J gene, V gene, CDR3 protein, CDR3 DNA. A D gene is named only where the DNA matches it firmly. Rows give clone size only sometimes, using once, few, many, or a class for an expanded clone.

D: .; size: .; length: 14; J: TRBJ1-1; V: TRBV6-5; CDR3: CASSYGRGGAEAFF; DNA: TGTGCCAGCAGTTACGGGCGGGGGGGCGCTGAAGCTTTCTTT
D: .; size: .; length: 14; J: TRBJ2-1; V: TRBV6-5; CDR3: CASSRSRGYNEQFF; DNA: TGTGCCAGCAGTAGGAGCAGGGGTTACAATGAGCAGTTCTTC
D: .; size: few; length: 14; J: TRBJ2-1; V: TRBV5-1; CDR3: CASSPALSYNEQFF; DNA: TGCGCCAGCAGCCCTGCACTTAGCTACAATGAGCAGTTCTTC
D: .; size: .; length: 15; J: TRBJ1-3; V: TRBV2; CDR3: CASSEVGGSGNTIYF; DNA: TGTGCCAGCAGTGAAGTGGGGGGCTCTGGAAACACCATATATTTT
D: .; size: .; length: 14; J: TRBJ1-1; V: TRBV19; CDR3: CASSIRVGPLEAFF; DNA: TGTGCCAGTAGTATCCGAGTCGGTCCCCTTGAAGCTTTCTTT
D: .; size: .; length: 11; J: TRBJ2-7; V: TRBV29-1; CDR3: CSVEQGKRQYF; DNA: TGCAGCGTTGAACAGGGAAAAAGGCAGTACTTC
D: .; size: once; length: 14; J: TRBJ1-1; V: TRBV4-3; CDR3: CASTFGSQNTEAFF; DNA: TGCGCCAGCACCTTTGGGAGTCAAAACACTGAAGCTTTCTTT
D: .; size: .; length: 16; J: TRBJ2-3; V: TRBV15; CDR3: CATSPISGRGTDTQYF; DNA: TGTGCCACCAGCCCAATCAGCGGGCGGGGCACAGATACGCAGTATTTT
D: .; size: .; length: 14; J: TRBJ2-3; V: TRBV5-1; CDR3: CASSRAGTTDTQYF; DNA: TGCGCCAGCAGCCGTGCGGGGACCACAGATACGCAGTATTTT
D: .; size: .; length: 14; J: TRBJ2-7; V: TRBV11-2; CDR3: CASSLEGAVREQYF; DNA: TGTGCCAGCAGCTTAGAGGGGGCTGTGCGCGAGCAGTACTTC
D: .; size: .; length: 14; J: TRBJ1-2; V: TRBV30; CDR3: CAWSPLSTGSGYTF; DNA: TGTGCCTGGAGTCCTTTATCCACAGGGAGCGGCTACACCTTC
D: TRBD2; size: .; length: 15; J: TRBJ2-3; V: TRBV9; CDR3: CASSVGGGSTDTQYF; DNA: TGTGCCAGCAGCGTAGGGGGGGGTAGCACAGATACGCAGTATTTT